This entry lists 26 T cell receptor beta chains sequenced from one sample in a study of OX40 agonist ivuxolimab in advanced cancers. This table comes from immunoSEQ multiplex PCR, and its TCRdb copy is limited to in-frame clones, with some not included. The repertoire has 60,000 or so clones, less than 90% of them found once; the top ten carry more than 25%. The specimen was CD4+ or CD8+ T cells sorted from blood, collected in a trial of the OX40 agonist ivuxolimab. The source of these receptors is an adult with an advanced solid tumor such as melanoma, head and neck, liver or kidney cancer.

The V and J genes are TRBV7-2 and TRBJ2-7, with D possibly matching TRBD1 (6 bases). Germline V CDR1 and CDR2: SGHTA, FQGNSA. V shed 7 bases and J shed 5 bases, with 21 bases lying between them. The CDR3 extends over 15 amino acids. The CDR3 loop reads CASTPPRTAVNEQYF. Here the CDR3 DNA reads TGTGCCAGCACCCCCCCCCGGACAGCGGTGAACGAGCAGTACTTC.

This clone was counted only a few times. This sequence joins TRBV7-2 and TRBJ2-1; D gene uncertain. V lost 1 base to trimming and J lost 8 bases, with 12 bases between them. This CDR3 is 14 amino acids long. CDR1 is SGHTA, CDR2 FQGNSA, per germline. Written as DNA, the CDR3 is TGTGCCAGCAGCTTAGGGGGTAGCCGGGATGAGCAGTTCTTC. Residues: CASSLGGSRDEQFF. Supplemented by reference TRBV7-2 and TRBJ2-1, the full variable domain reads GAGVSQSPSNKVTEKGKDVELRCDPISGHTALYWYRQSLGQGLEFLIYFQGNSAPDKSGLPSDRFSAERTGGSVSTLTIQRTQQEDSAVYLCASSLGGSRDEQFFGPGTRLTVL.

The CDR3 sequence: CASSQDPVRNIQYF. The CDR3 region has the DNA TGCGCCAGCAGCCAAGATCCGGTGAGGAACATTCAGTACTTC. The J gene is TRBJ2-4, the V gene TRBV4-3; no clear D. CDR1 and CDR2 (germline): LGHNA, YSLEER. Trimming cost V 0 bases and J 7 bases, with 10 bases left between them. The CDR3 covers 14 residues.

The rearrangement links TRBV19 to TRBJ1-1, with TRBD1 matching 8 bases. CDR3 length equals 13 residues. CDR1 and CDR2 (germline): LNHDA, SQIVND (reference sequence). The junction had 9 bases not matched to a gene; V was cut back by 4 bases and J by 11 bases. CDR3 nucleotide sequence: TGTGCCAGTAGTAGGGGACAGGAGTCTAAGGCTTTCTTT. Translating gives CASSRGQESKAFF. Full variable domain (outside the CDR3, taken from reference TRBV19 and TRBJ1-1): DGGITQSPKYLFRKEGQNVTLSCEQNLNHDAMYWYRQDPGQGLRLIYYSQIVNDFQKGDIAEGYSVSREKKESFPLTVTSAQKNPTAFYLCASSRGQESKAFFGQGTRLTVV.

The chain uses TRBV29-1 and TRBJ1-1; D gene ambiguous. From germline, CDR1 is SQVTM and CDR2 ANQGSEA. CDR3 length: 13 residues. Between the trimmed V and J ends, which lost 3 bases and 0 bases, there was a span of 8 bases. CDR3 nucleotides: TGCAGCGTTGATAATGGAGTGAACACTGAAGCTTTCTTT. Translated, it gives CSVDNGVNTEAFF.

CDR3: CASSQIDSNEQFF. The DNA for the CDR3 is TGTGCCAGCAGCCAGATTGACTCGAATGAGCAGTTCTTC. The rearrangement joins TRBV14 to TRBJ2-1; D gene unclear. This CDR3 is 13 amino acids long. Trimming shortened V by 3 bases and J by 7 bases, and 10 bases separated the two germline ends. Germline-derived CDR1 and CDR2 are SGHDN and FVKESK.

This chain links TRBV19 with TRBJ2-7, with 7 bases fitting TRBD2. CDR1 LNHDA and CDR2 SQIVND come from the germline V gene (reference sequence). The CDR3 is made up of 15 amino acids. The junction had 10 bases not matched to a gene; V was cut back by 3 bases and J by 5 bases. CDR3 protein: CASSIAGTTLDEQYF. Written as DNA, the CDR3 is TGTGCCAGTAGTATCGCCGGGACTACCCTCGACGAGCAGTACTTC.

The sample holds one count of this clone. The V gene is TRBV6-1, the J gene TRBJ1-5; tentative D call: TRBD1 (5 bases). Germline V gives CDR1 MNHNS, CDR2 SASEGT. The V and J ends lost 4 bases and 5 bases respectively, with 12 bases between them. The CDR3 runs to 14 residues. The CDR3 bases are TGTGCCAGCAGTGTTAGGGGTGGCGATCAGCCCCAGCATTTT. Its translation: CASSVRGGDQPQHF.

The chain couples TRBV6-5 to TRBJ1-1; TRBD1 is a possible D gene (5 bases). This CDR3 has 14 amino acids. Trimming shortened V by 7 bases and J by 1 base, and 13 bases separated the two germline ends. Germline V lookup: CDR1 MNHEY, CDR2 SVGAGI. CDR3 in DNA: TGTGCCAGCACCGTACGCGGACAGAACACTGAAGCTTTCTTT. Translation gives CASTVRGQNTEAFF.

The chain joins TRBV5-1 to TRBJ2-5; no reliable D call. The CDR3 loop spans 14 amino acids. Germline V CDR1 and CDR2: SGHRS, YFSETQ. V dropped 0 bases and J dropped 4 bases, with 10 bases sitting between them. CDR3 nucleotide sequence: TGCGCCAGCAGCTTGGGAATTCCTGGAGAGACCCAGTACTTC. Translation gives CASSLGIPGETQYF. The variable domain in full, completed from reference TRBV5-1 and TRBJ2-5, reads KAGVTQTPRYLIKTRGQQVTLSCSPISGHRSVSWYQQTPGQGLQFLFEYFSETQRNKGNFPGRFSGRQFSNSRSEMNVSTLELGDSALYLCASSLGIPGETQYFGPGTRLLVL.

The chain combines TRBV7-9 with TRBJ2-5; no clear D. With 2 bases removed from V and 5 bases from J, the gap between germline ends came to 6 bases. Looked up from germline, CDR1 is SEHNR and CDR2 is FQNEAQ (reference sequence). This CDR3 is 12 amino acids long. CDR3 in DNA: TGTGCCAGCAGCTTATTATCGGAGACCCAGTACTTC. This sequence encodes CASSLLSETQYF.

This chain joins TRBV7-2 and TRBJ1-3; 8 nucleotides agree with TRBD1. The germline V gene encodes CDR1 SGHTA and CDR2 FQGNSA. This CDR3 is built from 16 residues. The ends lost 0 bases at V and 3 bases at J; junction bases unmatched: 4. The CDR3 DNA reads TGTGCCAGCAGCTTAGCGCCCGGGACAGGTGGAAACACCATATATTTT. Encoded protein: CASSLAPGTGGNTIYF.

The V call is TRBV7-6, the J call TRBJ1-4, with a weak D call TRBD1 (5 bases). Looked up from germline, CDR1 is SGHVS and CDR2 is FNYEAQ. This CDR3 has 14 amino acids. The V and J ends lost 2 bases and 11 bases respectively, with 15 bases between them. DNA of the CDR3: TGTGCCAGCAGCTTATCTTATGATGGGGGGAAACTGTTTTTT. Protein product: CASSLSYDGGKLFF.

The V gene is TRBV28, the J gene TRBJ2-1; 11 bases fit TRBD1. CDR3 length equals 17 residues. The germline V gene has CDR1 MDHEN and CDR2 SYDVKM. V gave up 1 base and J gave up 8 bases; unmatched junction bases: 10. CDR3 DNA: TGTGCCAGCAGTTTATCCCTAGGACAGGGGGCGTTCGATGAGCAGTTCTTC. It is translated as CASSLSLGQGAFDEQFF. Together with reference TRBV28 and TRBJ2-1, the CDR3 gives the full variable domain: DVKVTQSSRYLVKRTGEKVFLECVQDMDHENMFWYRQDPGLGLRLIYFSYDVKMKEKGDIPEGYSVSREKKERFSLILESASTNQTSMYLCASSLSLGQGAFDEQFFGPGTRLTVL.

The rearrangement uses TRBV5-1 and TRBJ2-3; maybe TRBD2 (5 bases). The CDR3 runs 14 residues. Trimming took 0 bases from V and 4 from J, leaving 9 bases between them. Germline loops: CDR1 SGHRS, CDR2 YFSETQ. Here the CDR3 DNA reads TGCGCCAGCAGCTTGGGTACTAGGGCAGATACGCAGTATTTT. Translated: CASSLGTRADTQYF. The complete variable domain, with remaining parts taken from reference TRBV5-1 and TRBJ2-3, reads KAGVTQTPRYLIKTRGQQVTLSCSPISGHRSVSWYQQTPGQGLQFLFEYFSETQRNKGNFPGRFSGRQFSNSRSEMNVSTLELGDSALYLCASSLGTRADTQYFGPGTRLTVL.

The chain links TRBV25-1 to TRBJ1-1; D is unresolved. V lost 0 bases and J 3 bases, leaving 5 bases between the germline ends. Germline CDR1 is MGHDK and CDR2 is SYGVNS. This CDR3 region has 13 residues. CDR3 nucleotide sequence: TGTGCCAGCAGTGAATACAGCTACACTGAAGCTTTCTTT. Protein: CASSEYSYTEAFF. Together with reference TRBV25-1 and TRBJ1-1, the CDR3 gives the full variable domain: EADIYQTPRYLVIGTGKKITLECSQTMGHDKMYWYQQDPGMELHLIHYSYGVNSTEKGDLSSESTVSRIRTEHFPLTLESARPSHTSQYLCASSEYSYTEAFFGQGTRLTVV.

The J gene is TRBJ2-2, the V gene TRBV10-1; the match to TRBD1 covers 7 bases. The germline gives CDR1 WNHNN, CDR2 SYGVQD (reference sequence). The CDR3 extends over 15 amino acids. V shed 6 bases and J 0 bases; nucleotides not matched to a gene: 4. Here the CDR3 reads CASRSGTANTGELFF. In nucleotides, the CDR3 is TGCGCCAGCAGATCCGGGACAGCGAACACCGGGGAGCTGTTTTTT.

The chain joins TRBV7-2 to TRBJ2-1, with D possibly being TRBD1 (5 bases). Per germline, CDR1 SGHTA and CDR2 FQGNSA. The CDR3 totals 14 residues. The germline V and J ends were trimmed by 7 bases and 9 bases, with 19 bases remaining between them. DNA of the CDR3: TGTGCCAGCAAACAAGGGGATCTAAGACCTGAGCAGTTCTTC. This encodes CASKQGDLRPEQFF.

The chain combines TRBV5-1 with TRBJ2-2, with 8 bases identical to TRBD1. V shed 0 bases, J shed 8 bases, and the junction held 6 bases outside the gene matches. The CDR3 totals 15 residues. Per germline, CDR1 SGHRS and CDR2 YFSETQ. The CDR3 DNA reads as TGCGCCAGCAGCTTGGGGCAGGGGGCGTCAGGGGAGCTGTTTTTT. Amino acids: CASSLGQGASGELFF.

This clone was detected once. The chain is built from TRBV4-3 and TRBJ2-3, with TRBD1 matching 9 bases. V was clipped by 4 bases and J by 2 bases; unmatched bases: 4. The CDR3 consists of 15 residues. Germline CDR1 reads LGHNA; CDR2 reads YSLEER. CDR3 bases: TGCGCCAGCAGCCCGGGACAGGGTCTCACAGATACGCAGTATTTT. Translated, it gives CASSPGQGLTDTQYF.

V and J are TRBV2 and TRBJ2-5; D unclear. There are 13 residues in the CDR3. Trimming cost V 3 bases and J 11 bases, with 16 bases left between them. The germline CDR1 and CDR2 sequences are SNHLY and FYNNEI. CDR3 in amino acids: CASSDVQQDQQYF. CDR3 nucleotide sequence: TGTGCCAGCAGTGACGTTCAGCAGGACCAGCAGTACTTC.

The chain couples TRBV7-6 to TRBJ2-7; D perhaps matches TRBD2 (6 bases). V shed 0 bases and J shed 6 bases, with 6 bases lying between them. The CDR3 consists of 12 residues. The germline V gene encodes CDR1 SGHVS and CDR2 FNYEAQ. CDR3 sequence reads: CASSLAEGEQYF. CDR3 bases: TGTGCCAGCAGCTTAGCGGAGGGCGAGCAGTACTTC.

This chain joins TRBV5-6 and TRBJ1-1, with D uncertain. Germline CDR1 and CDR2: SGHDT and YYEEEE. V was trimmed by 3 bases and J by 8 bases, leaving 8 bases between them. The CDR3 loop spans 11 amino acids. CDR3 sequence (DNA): TGTGCCAGCAGCTCAGGTCTAGAAGCTTTCTTT. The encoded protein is CASSSGLEAFF.

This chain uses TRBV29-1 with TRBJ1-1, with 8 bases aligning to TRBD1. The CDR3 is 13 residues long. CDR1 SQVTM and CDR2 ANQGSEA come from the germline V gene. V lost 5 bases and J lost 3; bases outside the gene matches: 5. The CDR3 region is CSVWTGRDTEAFF. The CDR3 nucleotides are TGCAGCGTTTGGACAGGGCGGGACACTGAAGCTTTCTTT.

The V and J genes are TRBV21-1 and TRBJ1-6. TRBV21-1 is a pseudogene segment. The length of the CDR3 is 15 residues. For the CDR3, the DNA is TGTGCCAGCAGCAAAAAGGAGGGGTTGGATTCACCCCTCCACTTT. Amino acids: CASSKKEGLDSPLHF.

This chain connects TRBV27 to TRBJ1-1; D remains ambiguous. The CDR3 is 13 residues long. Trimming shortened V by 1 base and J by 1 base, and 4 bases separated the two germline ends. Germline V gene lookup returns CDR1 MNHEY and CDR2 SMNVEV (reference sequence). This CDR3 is CASSLYENTEAFF. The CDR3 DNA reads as TGTGCCAGCAGTTTATATGAGAACACTGAAGCTTTCTTT.